This T cell receptor (beta chain) was identified in a study of technical replicates of blood from a handful of donors. The V gene's germline CDR1 is LGHNA and CDR2 YNFKEQ. The length of the CDR3 is 16 residues. V lost 5 bases and J lost 7; bases outside the gene matches: 9. Only in-frame clones appear in the TCRdb table, and some are missing; sequencing was by immunoSEQ multiplex PCR. The table lists 85,000 or so clones, approximately 93% of them singletons, with under 0.3% in the top ten. The receptor comes from a human donor in good health. The rearrangement links TRBV4-2 to TRBJ2-3; 13 nucleotides align to TRBD2. The sequenced sample consisted of T cells isolated from PBMCs. The DNA of the CDR3 is TGTGCCAGCAGCAACGTAACTAGCGGGGGGGGACATACGCAGTATTTT. This translates into CASSNVTSGGGHTQYF.